This TCR beta chain was sequenced for a study of tissue T cells after allogeneic stem cell transplantation. At the level of the study: CD3+ T cells were flow-sorted when enough cells; otherwise DNA extracted directly.

Clones were read by immunoSEQ multiplex PCR, and TCRdb kept only the in-frame ones, dropping some. In the table there are about 26,000 clones, about 90% of which are singletons. For this clone: Its antigen is unidentified.

Notes on the study in general: Blood and spleen captured only part of the tissue TCR repertoire.

Source: blood, taken before transplantation. The receptor was isolated from a male donor at least 60 years old who later had graft-versus-host disease after an allogeneic stem cell transplant.

The CDR3 DNA reads TGCGCCAGCAGCGTTGAGGACAGGGGGCCGAACACTGAAGCTTTCTTT. Residues: CASSVEDRGPNTEAFF. The V and J genes are TRBV5-1 and TRBJ1-1, with 11 positions matching TRBD1. Germline loops: CDR1 SGHRS, CDR2 YFSETQ. With 4 bases clipped from V and 1 base from J, the junction kept 6 bases outside the gene matches. This CDR3 is built from 16 residues.